The T cell receptor (beta chain) under discussion was sequenced for a study of shared clonotypes between healthy human individuals. Study observations and caveats: As a rule, naive subsets had a larger estimated richness than memory subsets.

CD4+ cells underwent separation, giving CD45RA+ naive and CD45RA-negative memory subsets. Points on this clone: What it binds is unknown.

Investigators spread the genomic DNA of each subset evenly over several immunoSEQ plates. Clones were read by immunoSEQ multiplex PCR, and TCRdb kept only the in-frame ones, dropping some. The sample records 2 million to 2.5 million clones, approximately 95% being singletons. Germline values: CDR1 SGDLS, CDR2 YYNGEE. V was shortened by 6 bases and J by 0 bases, with 16 bases between the two germline ends. This CDR3 region has 16 residues. This TCR was recovered from a man aged 18 to 35 in good health. The chain recombines TRBV9 with TRBJ2-1; the D gene is possibly TRBD2 (5 bases). The sample consisted of naive CD4+ T cells sorted from blood. Specified subset: CD45RA+ positively selected. CDR3 protein: CASTKNSGSSYNEQFF. As DNA, the CDR3 is TGTGCCAGCACTAAAAACAGCGGAAGCTCCTACAATGAGCAGTTCTTC.